The rows below give T cell receptor beta chains drawn from one sample of a study of long-term antiretroviral therapy in people with HIV. Sequencing was performed with immunoSEQ multiplex PCR; in TCRdb, only in-frame clones are kept and a portion is missing. The profile shows about 40,000 clones, under 85% of them singletons. Specimen: unsorted PBMCs, collected 1 year after starting antiretroviral therapy. Every receptor here comes from a man between 18 and 35 years old with HIV. The CDR3 runs from the conserved cysteine through the conserved F or W. A D gene is named only where the DNA matches it firmly. A clone size is listed for some rows: how often the clone was seen (once, few, many), or a class if it is expanded.

j_call	clone_size	v_call	d_call	cdr3_nt	cdr3_aa
TRBJ1-1	NA	TRBV6-1	NA	TGTGCCAGCAGGAGTGGAGCGAGAACTGAAGCTTTCTTT	CASRSGARTEAFF
TRBJ1-1	NA	TRBV7-9	NA	TGTGCCAGCAGCTACCCGGACGGGAACACTGAAGCTTTCTTT	CASSYPDGNTEAFF
TRBJ1-2	NA	TRBV4-1	NA	TGCGCCAGCAGCCAAGTTTATTCGGCCCACTATGGCTACACCTTC	CASSQVYSAHYGYTF
TRBJ2-2	once	TRBV7-3	TRBD1	TGTGCCAGCAGCTTACGGGGACAGGTCGGGGAGCTGTTTTTT	CASSLRGQVGELFF
TRBJ1-2	NA	TRBV5-1	NA	TGCGCCAGCAGCCCACGATTACAGGGTCCTGCTCCTAACTATGGCTACACCTTC	CASSPRLQGPAPNYGYTF
TRBJ2-2	NA	TRBV9	TRBD2	TGTGCCAGCAGCCCCGAGGGACTACTAAACACCGGGGAGCTGTTTTTT	CASSPEGLLNTGELFF
TRBJ1-2	NA	TRBV27	NA	TGTGCCAGCAGTTTATCCCCACAGGGACCTTATGGCTACACCTTC	CASSLSPQGPYGYTF
TRBJ2-7	once	TRBV18	NA	TGTGCCAGCTCAACCATACCGCCCAGTGGAGCCTACGAGCAGTACTTC	CASSTIPPSGAYEQYF
TRBJ1-2	NA	TRBV9	NA	TGTGCCAGCAGCTCCTCGGGAAGGGCGAAGGGCGGCTACACCTTC	CASSSSGRAKGGYTF
TRBJ1-1	NA	TRBV4-3	NA	TGCGCCAGCAGTAGGGGGGTCCTGAACACTGAAGCTTTCTTT	CASSRGVLNTEAFF
TRBJ1-3	NA	TRBV11-3	NA	TGTGCCAGCAGTGACGGACTCTCTGGAAACACCATATATTTT	CASSDGLSGNTIYF
TRBJ2-3	NA	TRBV27	NA	TGTGCCAGCAGGGACCCAAGCACAGATACGCAGTATTTT	CASRDPSTDTQYF